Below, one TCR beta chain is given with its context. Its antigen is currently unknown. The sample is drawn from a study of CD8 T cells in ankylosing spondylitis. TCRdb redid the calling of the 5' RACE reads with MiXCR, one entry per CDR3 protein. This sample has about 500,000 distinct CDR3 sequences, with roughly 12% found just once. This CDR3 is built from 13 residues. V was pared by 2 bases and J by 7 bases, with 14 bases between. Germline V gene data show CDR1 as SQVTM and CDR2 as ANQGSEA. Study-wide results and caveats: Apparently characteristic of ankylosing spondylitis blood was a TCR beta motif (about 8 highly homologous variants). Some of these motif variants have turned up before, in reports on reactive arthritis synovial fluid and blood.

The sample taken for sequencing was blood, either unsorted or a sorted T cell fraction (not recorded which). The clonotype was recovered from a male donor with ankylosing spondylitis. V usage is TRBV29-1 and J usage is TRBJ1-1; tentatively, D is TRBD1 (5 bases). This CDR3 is CSVERQNKVEAFF. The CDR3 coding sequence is TGCAGCGTTGAAAGACAGAATAAGGTTGAAGCTTTCTTT.